Here is one T cell receptor beta chain with its context. This entry belongs to a study of blood T cell repertoires in COVID-19. Study overall: COVID-19 samples collected from the United States, Italy and Spain covered acute and convalescent phases. PBMCs, B-cell-depleted T cells, or T cells provided the cDNA or gDNA that made up the material.

Germline trimming cut 9 bases from V and 2 bases from J; bases unmatched to any gene: 3. This CDR3 has 13 residues. Germline V gene sequence: CDR1 ENHRY, CDR2 SYGVKD. Per the original data handling: Reference gene primers were amplified, and this amplification served to estimate nucleated cell counts. Assay: immunoSEQ multiplex PCR; the TCRdb copy retains only in-frame clones and omits some. The V and J calls and the clone size are those of that table, but D and trimming were determined from the DNA. Of about 94,000 clones listed, about nine tenths are singletons. Sample: peripheral blood. The sequence derives from a woman of 80 years or more with acute or convalescent COVID-19. This sequence joins TRBV10-3 and TRBJ1-2; 10 bases fit TRBD1. For the CDR3, the DNA is TGTGCCATGTCGGGACAGGGGAACTATGGCTACACCTTC. This encodes CAMSGQGNYGYTF.